Presented here are 30 T cell receptor beta chains from one specimen sequenced in a study of OX40 agonist ivuxolimab in advanced cancers. Data came from immunoSEQ multiplex PCR; TCRdb stores just in-frame clones and leaves some out. The sample holds 70,000 to 90,000 clones; approximately 87% are singletons and the top ten take roughly 7%. The sequenced sample was CD4+ or CD8+ T cells sorted from blood, obtained in a trial of the OX40 agonist ivuxolimab. All receptors come from an adult with an advanced solid tumor such as melanoma, head and neck, liver or kidney cancer.

This clone was detected a few times. V gene TRBV7-6 combines with J gene TRBJ2-2; TRBD2 matches 12 bases. Germline V gene sequence: CDR1 SGHVS, CDR2 FNYEAQ. The junction had 10 bases not matched to a gene; V was cut back by 7 bases and J by 7 bases. The CDR3 has 16 residues. CDR3 nucleotides: TGTGCCAGCACCCGACTAGCGGGGGAGGGAATCGGGGAGCTGTTTTTT. Translating gives CASTRLAGEGIGELFF. Variable domain in full (rest from reference TRBV7-6 and TRBJ2-2): GAGVSQSPRYKVTKRGQDVALRCDPISGHVSLYWYRQALGQGPEFLTYFNYEAQQDKSGLPNDRFSAERPEGSISTLTIQRTEQRDSAMYRCASTRLAGEGIGELFFGEGSRLTVL.

At least ten counts were recorded for this clone. This chain uses TRBV2 with TRBJ2-7; 7 positions match TRBD1. Germline V gives CDR1 SNHLY, CDR2 FYNNEI. The trim removed 5 bases at V and 6 bases at J, leaving 10 bases unmatched. The CDR3 is 14 residues long. The chain's CDR3 is CASSSIIGGGEQYF. DNA for the CDR3: TGTGCCAGCAGTTCAATTATAGGGGGCGGCGAGCAGTACTTC.

The chain employs TRBV6-6 and TRBJ2-3, with 9 bases aligning to TRBD1. The CDR3 contains 16 residues. CDR1 MNHNY and CDR2 SVGAGI come from the germline V gene (reference sequence). Trimming removed 5 bases from V and 1 base from J; junction bases left unmatched: 7. The CDR3 DNA is TGTGCCAGCAGTCGGACAGGGGTCAGGGGCACAGATACGCAGTATTTT. Encoded protein: CASSRTGVRGTDTQYF.

The chain carries TRBV19 and TRBJ2-7; TRBD1 aligns across 8 bases. Unmatched junction bases numbered 4, after V lost 4 bases and J lost 2 bases. Germline CDR1 is LNHDA and CDR2 is SQIVND (reference sequence). The CDR3 has 14 amino acids. The CDR3 sequence: CASSKQGGPYEQYF. The DNA for the CDR3 is TGTGCCAGTAGTAAACAGGGGGGCCCCTACGAGCAGTACTTC.

This chain connects TRBV27 to TRBJ1-1; D unresolved. Trimming took off 4 bases at V and 0 bases at J, with 6 bases between the two ends. This CDR3 has 13 residues. CDR1 and CDR2 from the germline V gene are MNHEY and SMNVEV (reference sequence). This CDR3 is CASSWGMNTEAFF. The CDR3 bases are TGTGCCAGCAGTTGGGGAATGAACACTGAAGCTTTCTTT.

This chain uses TRBV14 with TRBJ2-1, with a possible D match to TRBD2 (6 bases). Per germline, CDR1 SGHDN and CDR2 FVKESK. V dropped 4 bases and J dropped 5 bases, with 18 bases sitting between them. This CDR3 is built from 16 residues. CDR3 nucleotides: TGTGCCAGCAGCCCAATAGGACTAAGCGGTAACAATGAGCAGTTCTTC. It encodes CASSPIGLSGNNEQFF.

This clone was seen a few times. The rearrangement uses TRBV6-5 and TRBJ1-5; D is undetermined. CDR3 length equals 12 residues. Germline V gene data show CDR1 as MNHEY and CDR2 as SVGAGI. Trimming cost V 6 bases and J 1 base, with 4 bases left between them. In DNA, the CDR3 is TGTGCCAGCAGGGGCAGCAATCAGCCCCAGCATTTT. It is translated as CASRGSNQPQHF.

The chain links TRBV29-1 to TRBJ1-1, with D perhaps TRBD1 (6 bases). Trimming cost V 0 bases and J 7 bases, with 18 bases left between them. CDR1 and CDR2 from the germline V gene are SQVTM and ANQGSEA. This CDR3 has 15 amino acids. The CDR3 DNA reads TGCAGCGTTGAAGATCAAAGGAAGGGGGGGATTGAAGCTTTCTTT. This translates into CSVEDQRKGGIEAFF.

The V call is TRBV7-2, the J call TRBJ2-1; either TRBD1 or TRBD2 may supply D (7 bases each). The CDR3 is 15 amino acids. The V and J ends lost 5 bases and 3 bases respectively, with 14 bases between them. Per germline, CDR1 SGHTA and CDR2 FQGNSA. In DNA form, the CDR3 reads TGTGCCAGCAGCCCGCAGGGGGGGAACTACAATGAGCAGTTCTTC. It translates to CASSPQGGNYNEQFF.

The chain carries TRBV14 and TRBJ2-3; 12 nucleotides line up with TRBD2. Germline trimming cut 4 bases from V and 4 bases from J; bases unmatched to any gene: 12. Germline V gives CDR1 SGHDN, CDR2 FVKESK. The CDR3 is made up of 18 amino acids. The CDR3 loop reads CASSPGTSGLSGSDTQYF. CDR3 nucleotide sequence: TGTGCCAGCAGCCCTGGGACTAGCGGGCTGTCGGGGTCAGATACGCAGTATTTT.

This rearrangement joins TRBV28 to TRBJ2-7, with 7 bases that match TRBD1. Germline V CDR1 and CDR2: MDHEN, SYDVKM. V lost 5 bases and J lost 0; bases outside the gene matches: 7. The CDR3 sequence is 15 residues long. This CDR3 is CASSTDREPSYEQYF. For the CDR3, the DNA is TGTGCCAGCAGTACTGACAGGGAGCCCTCCTACGAGCAGTACTTC.

This chain uses TRBV19 with TRBJ2-7; 12 bases agree with TRBD1. Germline CDR1 LNHDA, CDR2 SQIVND (reference sequence). V dropped 5 bases and J dropped 4; count of bases not matched to a gene: 9. This CDR3 contains 16 residues. The CDR3 loop reads CASSDGTGGRPYEQYF. The CDR3 nucleotides are TGTGCCAGTAGTGACGGGACAGGGGGCCGGCCGTACGAGCAGTACTTC.

This clone was seen only once. The chain has TRBV6-5 and TRBJ1-1; 9 nucleotides agree with TRBD1. The CDR3 extends over 13 amino acids. After removal of 7 bases from V and 5 bases from J, the junction contained 5 bases not matched to a gene. Germline lookup yields CDR1 MNHEY and CDR2 SVGAGI. The CDR3 bases are TGTGCCAGCATCCCTGGGACAGGGACTGAAGCTTTCTTT. Its protein product is CASIPGTGTEAFF.

The genes are TRBV5-1 and TRBJ2-7; D is possibly TRBD1 (5 bases). V shed 4 bases and J shed 6 bases, with 17 bases lying between them. CDR1 SGHRS and CDR2 YFSETQ come from the germline V gene. This CDR3 region has 14 residues. The chain's CDR3 is CASSLSSTGPEQYF. The DNA for the CDR3 is TGCGCCAGCAGCCTATCCTCCACAGGACCCGAGCAGTACTTC. Together with reference TRBV5-1 and TRBJ2-7, the CDR3 gives the full variable domain: KAGVTQTPRYLIKTRGQQVTLSCSPISGHRSVSWYQQTPGQGLQFLFEYFSETQRNKGNFPGRFSGRQFSNSRSEMNVSTLELGDSALYLCASSLSSTGPEQYFGPGTRLTVT.

The chain joins TRBV5-1 to TRBJ1-2; 7 bases match TRBD1. V trimming: 0 bases; J trimming: 4 bases; junction bases outside the gene matches: 0. The germline V gene has CDR1 SGHRS and CDR2 YFSETQ. CDR3 length: 13 residues. CDR3 loop: CASSLGTGYGYTF. CDR3 sequence (DNA): TGCGCCAGCAGCTTGGGGACAGGCTATGGCTACACCTTC.

V is TRBV19 and J is TRBJ1-2; D is perhaps TRBD1 (5 bases). Germline lookup yields CDR1 LNHDA and CDR2 SQIVND (reference sequence). This CDR3 is 14 amino acids long. The V end was cut by 6 bases, the J end by 1 base, with 12 bases between. In nucleotides, the CDR3 is TGTGCCAGTAGCGGACAACTATATAACTATGGCTACACCTTC. Translation gives CASSGQLYNYGYTF.

J is TRBJ1-2 and V is TRBV2; unclear D gene. Looked up from germline, CDR1 is SNHLY and CDR2 is FYNNEI. The length of the CDR3 is 14 residues. Between the trimmed V and J ends, which lost 2 bases and 11 bases, there was a span of 18 bases. CDR3 loop: CASSETAYRAGYTF. DNA of the CDR3: TGTGCCAGCAGTGAAACAGCCTATCGGGCGGGGTACACCTTC. The variable domain in full, completed from reference TRBV2 and TRBJ1-2, reads EPEVTQTPSHQVTQMGQEVILRCVPISNHLYFYWYRQILGQKVEFLVSFYNNEISEKSEIFDDQFSVERPDGSNFTLKIRSTKLEDSAMYFCASSETAYRAGYTFGSGTRLTVV.

V gene TRBV14 combines with J gene TRBJ1-5; D remains unclear. Germline V gives CDR1 SGHDN, CDR2 FVKESK. Trimming stripped 1 base from V and 2 bases from J, with 9 bases between. This CDR3 comprises 15 residues. CDR3 sequence: CASSQGGSGNQPQHF. CDR3 DNA sequence: TGTGCCAGCAGCCAAGGGGGAAGTGGCAATCAGCCCCAGCATTTT.

The chain is built from TRBV15 and TRBJ1-4; D gene unclear. Germline CDR1 reads LNHNV; CDR2 reads YYDKDF (reference sequence). Trimming removed 11 bases from V and 4 bases from J, with 14 bases in between. The CDR3 spans 13 residues. The CDR3 DNA is TGTGCCGCCTCTATTAGACTTAATGAAAAACTGTTTTTT. This encodes CAASIRLNEKLFF.

V usage is TRBV25-1 and J usage is TRBJ1-2; D not resolved. The CDR3 sequence is 13 residues long. CDR1 is MGHDK, CDR2 SYGVNS, per germline. V shed 5 bases and J shed 3 bases, with 10 bases lying between them. The CDR3: CASSNNNYYGYTF. DNA of the CDR3: TGTGCCAGCAGTAATAACAATTACTATGGCTACACCTTC.

The rearrangement uses TRBV29-1 and TRBJ2-7, with TRBD1 as a possible D gene (5 bases). The CDR3 sequence is 14 residues long. The germline V gene has CDR1 SQVTM and CDR2 ANQGSEA. V lost 1 base and J lost 5, with 15 bases in between. CDR3 loop: CSVEGWQGPHEQYF. The CDR3, as DNA: TGCAGCGTTGAAGGATGGCAGGGTCCCCACGAGCAGTACTTC.

This rearrangement joins TRBV7-6 to TRBJ1-5; D not certain. The CDR3 runs to 12 residues. V lost 4 bases and J 10 bases, leaving 11 bases between the germline ends. Per germline, CDR1 SGHVS and CDR2 FNYEAQ. The CDR3 DNA sequence: TGTGCCAGCAGCTCCATGACTTTACCCCAGCATTTT. Its translation is CASSSMTLPQHF.

The chain has TRBV5-8 and TRBJ2-7, with D perhaps being TRBD1 or TRBD2 (5 bases each). V lost 7 bases and J lost 5, with 16 bases in between. The CDR3 contains 13 residues. Germline V gives CDR1 SGHTS, CDR2 YDEGEE. The CDR3 sequence: CASVPAGTDEQYF. DNA of the CDR3: TGTGCCAGCGTCCCGGCAGGGACCGACGAGCAGTACTTC.

This rearrangement joins TRBV19 to TRBJ1-5, with D hard to call. Trimming shortened V by 2 bases and J by 8 bases, and 13 bases separated the two germline ends. The germline CDR1 and CDR2 sequences are LNHDA and SQIVND (reference sequence). The CDR3 contains 14 residues. CDR3 residues: CASSISEGSKPQHF. The DNA of the CDR3 is TGTGCCAGTAGTATATCGGAGGGTAGCAAGCCCCAGCATTTT. Drawing the rest from reference TRBV19 and TRBJ1-5, the complete variable domain is DGGITQSPKYLFRKEGQNVTLSCEQNLNHDAMYWYRQDPGQGLRLIYYSQIVNDFQKGDIAEGYSVSREKKESFPLTVTSAQKNPTAFYLCASSISEGSKPQHFGDGTRLSIL.

This clone was recorded a few times. The CDR3 DNA is TGTGCCAGCAGCTTATCTGGCGGGAGGGCCGGTGAGCAGTTCTTC. This sequence encodes CASSLSGGRAGEQFF. The rearrangement links TRBV7-2 to TRBJ2-1, with TRBD2 identical over 9 bases. This CDR3 has 15 residues. Germline values: CDR1 SGHTA, CDR2 FQGNSA. Trimming cost V 2 bases and J 9 bases; bases outside gene matches: 8.

The V and J genes are TRBV6-5 and TRBJ2-3; 9 bases align to TRBD2. J lost 1 base, V lost 3 bases, and 5 bases had no gene match. The germline CDR1 and CDR2 sequences are MNHEY and SVGAGI. This CDR3 contains 16 residues. The CDR3 nucleotides read TGTGCCAGCAGTTATCGGACTAGCGTGGGCACAGATACGCAGTATTTT. Translation gives CASSYRTSVGTDTQYF.

The V gene is TRBV7-2, the J gene TRBJ2-7; D call uncertain. V lost 2 bases and J 2 bases, leaving 7 bases between the germline ends. CDR1 is SGHTA and CDR2 is FQGNSA in the germline V gene. The CDR3 runs 13 residues. The CDR3 DNA sequence: TGTGCCAGCAGCTTACAGACTGCCTACGAGCAGTACTTC. Its translation is CASSLQTAYEQYF. The complete variable domain, with remaining parts taken from reference TRBV7-2 and TRBJ2-7, reads GAGVSQSPSNKVTEKGKDVELRCDPISGHTALYWYRQSLGQGLEFLIYFQGNSAPDKSGLPSDRFSAERTGGSVSTLTIQRTQQEDSAVYLCASSLQTAYEQYFGPGTRLTVT.

The chain couples TRBV5-6 to TRBJ2-7; D unclear. Trimming took off 1 base at V and 1 base at J, with 15 bases between the two ends. Germline values: CDR1 SGHDT, CDR2 YYEEEE. The CDR3 is made up of 16 amino acids. CDR3 amino acids: CASSLFWTTPSYEQYF. CDR3 coding DNA: TGTGCCAGCAGCTTGTTCTGGACCACCCCATCCTACGAGCAGTACTTC.

CDR3 coding DNA: TGTGCCAGCAGCCCGAACGGCGGGGGGGCTGAGCAGTACTTC. It specifies CASSPNGGGAEQYF. The chain uses TRBV7-2 and TRBJ2-7; 9 nucleotides line up with TRBD2. The CDR3 is 14 amino acids. V trimming: 5 bases; J trimming: 7 bases; junction bases outside the gene matches: 9. CDR1 is SGHTA, CDR2 FQGNSA, per germline.

This rearrangement joins TRBV28 to TRBJ1-5; a weak D match, TRBD1 (5 bases). The CDR3 is 12 amino acids. The V gene's germline CDR1 is MDHEN and CDR2 SYDVKM. V was shortened by 1 base and J by 11 bases, with 9 bases between the two germline ends. The CDR3 sequence: CASSLSGESQHF. CDR3 nucleotide sequence: TGTGCCAGCAGTTTATCGGGGGAGTCCCAGCATTTT.